This passage covers 27 T cell receptor beta chains from one sample sequenced in a study of T cells after yellow fever vaccination. One entry per CDR3 protein results from TCRdb running MiXCR on the 5' RACE reads. The data show about 4,500 distinct CDR3 sequences, less than 9.5% seen once. The sequencing used PBMCs, either bulk or a sorted T-cell subset (CD4+, CD8+, memory, or dextramer-sorted; not recorded which), collected more than 40 days after the first yellow fever vaccination. The receptors here all came from a man aged 18 to 30 who received the YFV17D yellow fever vaccine.

Many counts were recorded for this clonotype. The rearrangement links TRBV13 to TRBJ2-7, with TRBD1 identical over 9 bases. Germline V gene sequence: CDR1 PRHDT, CDR2 FYEKMQ (reference sequence). This CDR3 region has 15 residues. V lost 1 base, J lost 4 bases, and 5 bases stayed unmatched. CDR3 amino acids: CASSLEGTGQYEQYF. CDR3 in DNA: TGTGCCAGCAGCTTAGAAGGGACAGGGCAATACGAGCAGTACTTC.

This clonotype was recorded many times. CDR3 region: CSARQDRDEQYV. The DNA for the CDR3 is TGCAGTGCTAGGCAGGACAGGGACGAGCAGTACGTC. The V and J genes are TRBV20-1 and TRBJ2-7; TRBD1 agrees at 8 bases. The germline V gene encodes CDR1 DFQATT and CDR2 SNEGSKA (reference sequence). This CDR3 is 12 amino acids long. V lost 3 bases and J lost 5; bases outside the gene matches: 3.

This clonotype was recorded many times. The chain uses TRBV6-2 or TRBV6-3 and TRBJ2-3; TRBD1 aligns across 11 bases. Germline CDR1 MNHEY, CDR2 SVGEGT. This CDR3 has 21 amino acids. V was clipped by 0 bases and J by 0 bases; unmatched bases: 14. The CDR3: CASSYSIGTGGDRGSTDTQYF. The CDR3 DNA reads as TGTGCCAGCAGTTACTCGATTGGGACAGGGGGGGATAGAGGAAGCACAGATACGCAGTATTTT.

This clonotype appeared many times. This chain links TRBV7-2 with TRBJ1-2, with D possibly matching TRBD1 (6 bases). CDR1 and CDR2 from the germline V gene are SGHTA and FQGNSA. The V gene lost 0 bases and the J gene lost 8 bases, with 25 bases spanning the gap. The CDR3 runs to 18 residues. CDR3 in amino acids: CASSLAPTTTGSLGGYTF. DNA for the CDR3: TGTGCCAGCAGCTTAGCTCCTACTACAACAGGGTCCCTCGGGGGCTACACCTTC. Based on the CDR3 plus reference TRBV7-2 and TRBJ1-2, the full variable domain is GAGVSQSPSNKVTEKGKDVELRCDPISGHTALYWYRQSLGQGLEFLIYFQGNSAPDKSGLPSDRFSAERTGGSVSTLTIQRTQQEDSAVYLCASSLAPTTTGSLGGYTFGSGTRLTVV.

This clonotype was seen at least ten times. V gene TRBV6-1 combines with J gene TRBJ1-1, with D tentatively TRBD1 (6 bases). This CDR3 spans 13 amino acids. Looked up from germline, CDR1 is MNHNS and CDR2 is SASEGT. V lost 2 bases, J lost 5 bases, and 9 bases lay in between. CDR3 coding DNA: TGTGCCAGCAGTGAAAACGGACAGACTGAAGCTTTCTTT. Translated: CASSENGQTEAFF.

Remarks on this clonotype: One base away lies a much larger clone, so this may be a sequencing read error. The chain has TRBV2 and TRBJ2-1, with D unresolved. CDR3 length: 13 residues. V lost 8 bases, J lost 6 bases, and 14 bases lay in between. The germline V gene encodes CDR1 SNHLY and CDR2 FYNNEI. CDR3 sequence reads: CASLSDVVNEQFF. The CDR3 bases are TGTGCCAGCTTGTCCGACGTAGTCAATGAGCAGTTCTTC.

This clonotype appeared many times. This chain uses TRBV19 with TRBJ2-7; possible D gene TRBD1, 6 bases. The germline V and J ends were trimmed by 7 bases and 0 bases, with 10 bases remaining between them. The germline V gene encodes CDR1 LNHDA and CDR2 SQIVND (reference sequence). The CDR3 has 13 residues. The CDR3 sequence: CASTGTSSYEQYF. The DNA of the CDR3 is TGTGCCAGTACGGGGACAAGCTCCTACGAGCAGTACTTC.

This clonotype showed up many times. The CDR3 sequence: CSATGTSHEQYV. CDR3 bases: TGCAGTGCAACCGGGACCAGCCACGAGCAGTACGTC. The J gene is TRBJ2-7, the V gene TRBV20-1; D is tentatively TRBD1 or TRBD2 (5 bases each). This CDR3 spans 12 amino acids. V gave up 6 bases and J gave up 5 bases, with 14 bases separating them. CDR1 is DFQATT and CDR2 is SNEGSKA in the germline V gene (reference sequence).

This clonotype was counted ten times or more. CDR3 DNA sequence: TGTGCCAGCAGCGCTAGTTACAATGAGCAGTTCTTC. Translating gives CASSASYNEQFF. The chain couples TRBV9 to TRBJ2-1, with D unresolved. CDR1 and CDR2 from the germline V gene are SGDLS and YYNGEE. This CDR3 is built from 12 residues. Trimming shortened V by 3 bases and J by 4 bases, and 5 bases separated the two germline ends.

This clonotype came up many times. V usage is TRBV13 and J usage is TRBJ2-3, with unresolved D. The CDR3 extends over 12 amino acids. Per germline, CDR1 PRHDT and CDR2 FYEKMQ (reference sequence). Between the trimmed V and J ends, which lost 4 bases and 4 bases, there was a span of 6 bases. CDR3 DNA: TGTGCCAGCAGCTCCACCCCAGATACGCAGTATTTT. Translation: CASSSTPDTQYF.

This clonotype was seen at least ten times. The chain employs TRBV7-8 and TRBJ2-1; 7 nucleotides match TRBD2. The germline gives CDR1 SGHVS, CDR2 FQNEAQ. This CDR3 region has 13 residues. The V gene end was trimmed by 6 bases and the J gene end by 8 bases; junction bases not matched to a gene: 7. The CDR3 spells CASRGGGLDEQFF. DNA for the CDR3: TGTGCCAGCAGGGGGGGGGGGTTGGATGAGCAGTTCTTC.

This clonotype was seen ten or more times. CDR3 protein: CSARGPWGTEAFF. Written as DNA, the CDR3 is TGCAGTGCTAGAGGACCCTGGGGCACTGAAGCTTTCTTT. The chain carries TRBV20-1 and TRBJ1-1; D gene uncertain. Trimming shortened V by 1 base and J by 4 bases, and 10 bases separated the two germline ends. Germline V gene data show CDR1 as DFQATT and CDR2 as SNEGSKA (reference sequence). This CDR3 comprises 13 residues.

This clonotype was counted at least ten times. The chain combines TRBV10-2 with TRBJ2-7; 7 bases match TRBD1. The germline gives CDR1 WSHSY, CDR2 SAAADI. V was clipped by 0 bases and J by 5 bases; unmatched bases: 7. This CDR3 spans 15 amino acids. The chain's CDR3 is CASSESAGGWDEQYF. CDR3 sequence (DNA): TGCGCCAGCAGTGAGTCGGCAGGGGGTTGGGACGAGCAGTACTTC.

Points on this clonotype: A much larger clone is a single base away; this may be a read error. V is TRBV20-1 and J is TRBJ1-1; 11 bases map to TRBD1. Germline lookup yields CDR1 DFQATT and CDR2 SNEGSKA (reference sequence). This CDR3 contains 18 residues. CDR3: CCARDTGWTGGSGTEAFF. The CDR3 DNA reads TGCTGTGCTAGAGATACAGGCTGGACAGGGGGCTCCGGGACTGAAGCTTTCTTT.

This clonotype was recorded many times. The rearrangement uses TRBV12-3 or TRBV12-4 and TRBJ2-1, with D unresolved. CDR3 length: 16 residues. Trimming cost V 4 bases and J 1 base, with 14 bases left between them. DNA for the CDR3: TGTGCCAGCAGTTCCCAGGTGCCCCGATCCTACAATGAGCAGTTCTTC. This encodes CASSSQVPRSYNEQFF.

At least ten counts were recorded for this clonotype. V and J are TRBV6-2 or TRBV6-3 and TRBJ1-5, with TRBD1 matching over 7 bases. This CDR3 is built from 15 residues. Germline V lookup: CDR1 MNHEY, CDR2 SVGEGT. Losses at the gene ends were 5 bases for V and 5 bases for J; bases not matched to a gene: 9. In DNA, the CDR3 is TGTGCCAGCAGTGACCCAGGGGGGTCCTATCAGCCCCAGCATTTT. This translates into CASSDPGGSYQPQHF.

This chain connects TRBV5-6 to TRBJ2-1; D possibly uses TRBD1 or TRBD2 (6 bases each). Trimming took 8 bases from V and 5 from J, leaving 17 bases between them. The CDR3 sequence is 14 residues long. Per the germline V gene, CDR1 is SGHDT and CDR2 is YYEEEE. The CDR3 loop reads CARSPGGRHNEQFF. The CDR3 coding sequence is TGTGCCAGGAGCCCCGGGGGCCGGCACAATGAGCAGTTCTTC.

This clonotype was found many times. The chain couples TRBV28 to TRBJ2-2, with TRBD2 matching over 7 bases. This CDR3 is 14 amino acids long. Germline V gives CDR1 MDHEN, CDR2 SYDVKM. Germline trimming cut 8 bases from V and 6 bases from J; bases unmatched to any gene: 9. CDR3 loop: CASFATGGAGELFF. The CDR3 bases are TGTGCCAGCTTTGCTACGGGGGGAGCCGGGGAGCTGTTTTTT.

This clonotype was detected many times. The rearrangement joins TRBV3-1 to TRBJ2-7; D perhaps matches TRBD2 (6 bases). This CDR3 is 16 amino acids long. Trimming left V 3 bases short and J 2 bases short, with 17 bases between. Germline V gene sequence: CDR1 LGHDT, CDR2 YNNKEL (reference sequence). CDR3 loop: CASSHTTSSRPYEQYF. In DNA, the CDR3 is TGTGCCAGCAGCCATACCACTAGCAGTCGTCCCTACGAGCAGTACTTC.

This clonotype has at least ten counts. The V gene is TRBV6-5, the J gene TRBJ2-1, with D possibly TRBD1 on 5 matching bases. V was clipped by 2 bases and J by 9 bases, with 11 bases between them. CDR3 length: 13 residues. Per germline, CDR1 MNHEY and CDR2 SVGAGI. The CDR3 sequence: CASSYRWGGEQFF. The DNA for the CDR3 is TGTGCCAGCAGTTACCGTTGGGGCGGTGAGCAGTTCTTC.

This clonotype appeared many times. The chain joins TRBV25-1 to TRBJ2-5, with D unresolved. The CDR3 is made up of 14 amino acids. The V end was cut by 2 bases, the J end by 2 bases, with 9 bases between. Germline V gene lookup returns CDR1 MGHDK and CDR2 SYGVNS. For the CDR3, the DNA is TGTGCCAGCAGTGAAATAGTCCGTCAAGAGACCCAGTACTTC. Protein: CASSEIVRQETQYF.

This clonotype appeared a few times. V usage is TRBV19 and J usage is TRBJ1-1; tentative D call: TRBD1 (6 bases). Trimming took off 3 bases at V and 5 bases at J, with 10 bases between the two ends. In germline, CDR1 is LNHDA, CDR2 SQIVND (reference sequence). CDR3 length: 13 amino acids. DNA of the CDR3: TGTGCCAGTAGTATCAGGGGCGGGACTGAAGCTTTCTTT. Amino acid sequence: CASSIRGGTEAFF. The full variable domain, its missing parts supplied by reference TRBV19 and TRBJ1-1, is DGGITQSPKYLFRKEGQNVTLSCEQNLNHDAMYWYRQDPGQGLRLIYYSQIVNDFQKGDIAEGYSVSREKKESFPLTVTSAQKNPTAFYLCASSIRGGTEAFFGQGTRLTVV.

This clonotype was seen at least ten times. The CDR3 loop reads CASSQGNSQGNQPQHF. The DNA for the CDR3 is TGCGCCAGCAGCCAAGGGAATAGTCAGGGGAATCAGCCCCAGCATTTT. The rearrangement links TRBV4-1 to TRBJ1-5, with a weak D call TRBD1 (6 bases). Trimming took off 1 base at V and 4 bases at J, with 14 bases between the two ends. Germline V gives CDR1 MGHRA, CDR2 YSYEKL. This CDR3 is built from 16 residues.

This clonotype was picked up many times. The chain combines TRBV7-2 with TRBJ1-5; TRBD1 is a possible D gene (5 bases). The CDR3 totals 14 residues. V lost 4 bases and J lost 11, with 18 bases in between. CDR1 and CDR2 from the germline V gene are SGHTA and FQGNSA. The CDR3 nucleotides are TGTGCCAGCAGCTGGGACGACCTCGCGGGGGCCCAGCATTTT. Translated: CASSWDDLAGAQHF.

The table lists this clonotype with a few counts. J is TRBJ2-7 and V is TRBV15; D not certain. CDR1 and CDR2 (germline): LNHNV, YYDKDF (reference sequence). The CDR3 is 14 amino acids. Trimming stripped 1 base from V and 2 bases from J, with 9 bases between. The chain's CDR3 is CATSRADPAYEQYF. The CDR3 coding sequence is TGTGCCACCAGCAGAGCGGACCCTGCCTACGAGCAGTACTTC.

This clonotype was detected many times. V is TRBV28 and J is TRBJ2-3; tentative D call: TRBD2 (5 bases). Germline V lookup: CDR1 MDHEN, CDR2 SYDVKM. The CDR3 consists of 14 residues. V was shortened by 3 bases and J by 5 bases, with 12 bases between the two germline ends. CDR3 bases: TGTGCCAGCAGTTTGACCTCCGGGGAAGATACGCAGTATTTT. This codes for CASSLTSGEDTQYF.

This clonotype has a count of ten or more. The genes are TRBV6-1 and TRBJ2-4; possible D gene TRBD1, 6 bases. Trimming removed 5 bases at V and 0 bases at J, with 20 bases between. The germline V gene has CDR1 MNHNS and CDR2 SASEGT. This CDR3 is built from 18 residues. In DNA form, the CDR3 reads TGTGCCAGCAGTCCAGTCCTTGGACAGTTACTAGCCAAAAACATTCAGTACTTC. Its protein product is CASSPVLGQLLAKNIQYF.